The T cell receptor beta chain under discussion was sequenced for a study of T-cell reconstitution after alpha-beta-depleted transplantation in children. Overall study results and limits: After transplant, high TCRbeta diversity at day 60 in some patients arose from surviving recipient T cells and thymic progenitors. By about two months after transplant, alpha-beta T cells reportedly arose from several hundred graft clones that had expanded. From newly produced T cells came most of the T-cell counts and diversity one year after transplant.

As for this clonotype: Its target is unknown.

The CDR3 is 11 amino acids. Trimming removed 5 bases at V and 6 bases at J, with 8 bases between. Researchers prepared the TCRbeta library using unique molecular identifiers, the study reports. Each CDR3 protein gets one entry after TCRdb re-called the PCR reads with MiXCR. The sample has 500,000 to 750,000 distinct CDR3 sequences, around 27% seen once. The genes are TRBV12-3 or TRBV12-4 and TRBJ2-7, with D possibly TRBD1 on 6 matching bases. The receptor comes from a boy under two years old with Wiskott-Aldrich syndrome, due to receive a stem cell transplant. Sequenced material: PBMCs, taken before TCRalphabeta/CD19-depleted stem cell transplant. CDR3 DNA sequence: TGTGCCAGCAGTGGCAGGGGCGAGCAGTACTTC. Its protein is CASSGRGEQYF.